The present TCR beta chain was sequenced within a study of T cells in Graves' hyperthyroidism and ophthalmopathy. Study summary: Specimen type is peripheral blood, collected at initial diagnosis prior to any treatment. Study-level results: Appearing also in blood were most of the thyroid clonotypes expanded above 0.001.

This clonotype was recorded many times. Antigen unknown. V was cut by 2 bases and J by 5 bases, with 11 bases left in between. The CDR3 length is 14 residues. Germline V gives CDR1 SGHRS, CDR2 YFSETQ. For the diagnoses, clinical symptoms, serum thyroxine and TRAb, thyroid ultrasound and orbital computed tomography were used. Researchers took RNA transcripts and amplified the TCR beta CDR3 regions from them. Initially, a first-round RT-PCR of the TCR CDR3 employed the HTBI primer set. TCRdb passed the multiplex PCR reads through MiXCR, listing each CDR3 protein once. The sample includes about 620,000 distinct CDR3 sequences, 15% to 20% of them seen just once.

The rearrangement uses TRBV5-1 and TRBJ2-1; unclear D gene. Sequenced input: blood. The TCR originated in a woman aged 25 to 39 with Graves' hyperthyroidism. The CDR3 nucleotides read TGCGCCAGCAGCTTCCTAGACACGGACAATGAGCAGTTCTTC. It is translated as CASSFLDTDNEQFF.